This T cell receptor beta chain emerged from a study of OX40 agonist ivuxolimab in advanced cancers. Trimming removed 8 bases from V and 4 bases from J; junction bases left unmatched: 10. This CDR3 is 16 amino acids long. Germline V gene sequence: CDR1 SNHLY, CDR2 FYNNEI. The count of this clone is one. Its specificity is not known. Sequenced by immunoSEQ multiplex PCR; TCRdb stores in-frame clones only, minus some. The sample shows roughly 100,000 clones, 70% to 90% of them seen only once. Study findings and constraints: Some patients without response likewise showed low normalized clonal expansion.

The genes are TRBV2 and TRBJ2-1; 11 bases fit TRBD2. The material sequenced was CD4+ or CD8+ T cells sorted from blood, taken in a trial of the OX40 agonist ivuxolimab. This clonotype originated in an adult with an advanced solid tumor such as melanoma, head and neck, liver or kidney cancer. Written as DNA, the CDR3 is TGTGCCAGCGGGACTAGCGGCGACGCGGTTTACAATGAGCAGTTCTTC. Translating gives CASGTSGDAVYNEQFF.